A single sample gave rise to the 31 T cell receptor beta chains below, sequenced in a study of shared clonotypes between healthy human individuals. Repertoires were generated with immunoSEQ multiplex PCR, while TCRdb's copy carries only in-frame clones and drops some. This sample has fewer than 650,000 clones, with about 79% found just once. The specimen sequenced was PBMCs. The source is a middle-aged woman in good health. Some clones in this sample may be carry-over from other donors' samples.

The genes are TRBV5-8 and TRBJ2-1; TRBD2 agrees at 13 bases. The CDR3 length is 15 residues. CDR1 and CDR2 from the germline V gene are SGHTS and YDEGEE. The ends lost 2 bases at V and 6 bases at J; junction bases unmatched: 2. The CDR3 is CASSLGTSGTNEQFF. The CDR3 DNA reads TGTGCCAGCAGCTTAGGGACTAGCGGGACCAATGAGCAGTTCTTC.

This rearrangement joins TRBV28 to TRBJ2-7, with 7 bases identical to TRBD1. Germline assignment: CDR1 MDHEN and CDR2 SYDVKM. Trimming removed 5 bases from V and 4 bases from J; junction bases left unmatched: 17. This CDR3 has 17 residues. CDR3 residues: CASSRDRAQPNPYEQYF. Here the CDR3 DNA reads TGTGCCAGCAGTCGAGACAGGGCCCAACCAAACCCATACGAGCAGTACTTC.

This sequence joins TRBV19 and TRBJ1-3, with D possibly matching TRBD1 (5 bases). This CDR3 comprises 14 residues. The V gene lost 9 bases and the J gene lost 2 bases, with 14 bases spanning the gap. CDR1 is LNHDA and CDR2 is SQIVND in the germline V gene (reference sequence). CDR3 sequence (DNA): TGTGCCAGAGATGCCCAGGGAGCTGGAAACACCATATATTTT. As protein: CARDAQGAGNTIYF.

This clone was counted ten times or more. This chain connects TRBV18 to TRBJ1-3; D not certain. Germline V lookup: CDR1 KGHSH, CDR2 LQKENI. V was cut by 3 bases and J by 6 bases, with 15 bases left in between. The CDR3 consists of 15 residues. Here the CDR3 DNA reads TGTGCCAGCTCACCGTCGCCACAGATAGAAAACACCATATATTTT. Translating it yields CASSPSPQIENTIYF. Using reference TRBV18 and TRBJ1-3 for the parts outside the CDR3, the full variable domain is NAGVMQNPRHLVRRRGQEARLRCSPMKGHSHVYWYRQLPEEGLKFMVYLQKENIIDESGMPKERFSAEFPKEGPSILRIQQVVRGDSAAYFCASSPSPQIENTIYFGEGSWLTVV.

This clone was detected ten times or more. The J gene is TRBJ2-1, the V gene TRBV11-2, with unresolved D. The CDR3 consists of 15 residues. V shed 2 bases and J shed 6 bases, with 14 bases lying between them. Looked up from germline, CDR1 is SGHAT and CDR2 is FQNNGV. This chain's CDR3 is CASSLLLIGLNEQFF. In DNA, the CDR3 is TGTGCCAGCAGCTTACTCTTGATAGGGCTCAATGAGCAGTTCTTC.

J is TRBJ2-3 and V is TRBV4-1; the D is unclear. Trimming cost V 4 bases and J 2 bases, with 16 bases left between them. From germline, CDR1 is MGHRA and CDR2 YSYEKL. The CDR3 loop spans 16 amino acids. The CDR3 nucleotides are TGCGCCAGCAGCCCCCGTGTTGTCACTAACACAGATACGCAGTATTTT. This gives the protein CASSPRVVTNTDTQYF.

As DNA, the CDR3 is TGTGCCAGCTCACCCACGATGACTAGCGGGGCTTTCGGGAACATTCAGTACTTC. Protein product: CASSPTMTSGAFGNIQYF. This chain links TRBV18 with TRBJ2-4; 11 bases are shared with TRBD2. V dropped 3 bases and J dropped 7; count of bases not matched to a gene: 14. The CDR3 contains 18 residues. Per germline, CDR1 KGHSH and CDR2 LQKENI.

This sequence joins TRBV7-2 and TRBJ2-3; 11 nucleotides match TRBD2. CDR1 is SGHTA, CDR2 FQGNSA, per germline. The CDR3 is made up of 16 amino acids. V gave up 5 bases and J gave up 6 bases; unmatched junction bases: 10. As DNA, the CDR3 is TGTGCCAGCAGCGCCGGACTAGCGGGCGGGTTGGATACGCAGTATTTT. Its protein is CASSAGLAGGLDTQYF. The full variable domain, with the rest looked up from reference TRBV7-2 and TRBJ2-3, is GAGVSQSPSNKVTEKGKDVELRCDPISGHTALYWYRQSLGQGLEFLIYFQGNSAPDKSGLPSDRFSAERTGGSVSTLTIQRTQQEDSAVYLCASSAGLAGGLDTQYFGPGTRLTVL.

Remarks on this clone: Germline and junction disagree at one end, which may indicate a read error. The chain couples TRBV5-1 to TRBJ1-2, with TRBD1 identical over 8 bases. The CDR3 extends over 13 amino acids. CDR1 is SGHRS, CDR2 YFSETQ, per germline. The CDR3 spells CASSLEDREKLIF. The CDR3 nucleotides read TGCGCCAGCAGCTTGGAGGACAGGGAGAAGTTGATCTTC.

CDR3 in DNA: TGTGCCAGTAGTACGACGGTACAAGAGACCCAGTACTTC. It yields the protein CASSTTVQETQYF. The chain has TRBV19 and TRBJ2-5; D remains ambiguous. The V gene lost 4 bases and the J gene lost 2 bases, with 8 bases spanning the gap. Germline CDR1 and CDR2: LNHDA and SQIVND (reference sequence). The CDR3 runs to 13 residues.

This chain uses TRBV7-6 with TRBJ1-4; D is ambiguous. V was trimmed by 3 bases and J by 6 bases, leaving 14 bases between them. CDR3 size: 15 residues. CDR1 is SGHVS and CDR2 is FNYEAQ in the germline V gene. The CDR3 region has the DNA TGTGCCAGCAGCTTCGGGAATTCGTTTGATGAAAAACTGTTTTTT. Protein sequence: CASSFGNSFDEKLFF.

This clone has just one count. V and J are TRBV5-1 and TRBJ1-2; a weak D match, TRBD1 (5 bases). V was clipped by 1 base and J by 1 base, with 11 bases between them. The CDR3 runs 15 residues. Germline V gives CDR1 SGHRS, CDR2 YFSETQ. DNA for the CDR3: TGCGCCAGCAGCTTGAATCAGGGCTATAACTATGGCTACACCTTC. It yields the protein CASSLNQGYNYGYTF.

This rearrangement joins TRBV2 to TRBJ1-2, with 7 bases that match TRBD1. The CDR3 is 13 residues long. V dropped 6 bases and J dropped 3; count of bases not matched to a gene: 4. Germline-derived CDR1 and CDR2 are SNHLY and FYNNEI. CDR3: CASRAGGDYGYTF. CDR3 DNA sequence: TGTGCCAGCAGAGCAGGGGGAGACTATGGCTACACCTTC.

For this clone: A far larger clone is just one base off, so this is likely a read error. V usage is TRBV6-5 and J usage is TRBJ1-1; TRBD1 is a possible D gene (5 bases). This CDR3 is 13 amino acids long. CDR1 MNHEY and CDR2 SVGAGI come from the germline V gene. V dropped 2 bases and J dropped 1 base, with 5 bases sitting between them. The CDR3 protein is CASSYTGNTEAFF. In DNA form, the CDR3 reads TGTGCCAGCAGTTACACAGGGAACACTGAAGCTTTCTTT.

Worth noting for this clone: The junction differs from germline at one of its ends, possibly a read error. The chain recombines TRBV29-1 with TRBJ2-1, with TRBD1 identical over 8 bases. Germline CDR1 SQVTM, CDR2 ANQGSEA. The CDR3 contains 13 residues. The CDR3 loop is CSVTGGSCNEQFF. CDR3 bases: TGCAGCGTTACAGGGGGATCCTGCAATGAGCAGTTCTTC.

The chain recombines TRBV7-9 with TRBJ2-1; 7 nucleotides line up with TRBD2. The CDR3 loop spans 15 amino acids. V lost 5 bases, J lost 0 bases, and 4 bases stayed unmatched. Germline CDR1 reads SEHNR; CDR2 reads FQNEAQ (reference sequence). CDR3 sequence: CASSPLADSYNEQFF. The CDR3 coding sequence is TGTGCCAGCAGCCCGCTAGCGGACTCCTACAATGAGCAGTTCTTC.

The V gene is TRBV6-5, the J gene TRBJ2-3; D possibly corresponds to TRBD2 (5 bases). Germline lookup yields CDR1 MNHEY and CDR2 SVGAGI. The V end lost 0 bases, the J end lost 6 bases, and 7 bases lay between the germline ends. This CDR3 has 13 residues. CDR3 DNA: TGTGCCAGCAGTTACTCGCGGGCGGATACGCAGTATTTT. This gives the protein CASSYSRADTQYF.

This chain uses TRBV7-2 with TRBJ2-5; D uncertain. V lost 5 bases and J 6 bases, leaving 13 bases between the germline ends. There are 13 residues in the CDR3. CDR1 and CDR2 from the germline V gene are SGHTA and FQGNSA. The CDR3 coding sequence is TGTGCCAGCAGCACCAACCGTCTTCAGACCCAGTACTTC. Protein: CASSTNRLQTQYF. The complete variable domain, with remaining parts taken from reference TRBV7-2 and TRBJ2-5, reads GAGVSQSPSNKVTEKGKDVELRCDPISGHTALYWYRQSLGQGLEFLIYFQGNSAPDKSGLPSDRFSAERTGGSVSTLTIQRTQQEDSAVYLCASSTNRLQTQYFGPGTRLLVL.

The rearrangement uses TRBV30 and TRBJ2-2; D gene uncertain. This CDR3 region has 15 residues. CDR1 and CDR2 from the germline V gene are GTSNPN and SVGIG (reference sequence). The V gene lost 2 bases and the J gene lost 1 base, with 11 bases spanning the gap. CDR3: CAWSRGSKNTGELFF. The CDR3 DNA is TGTGCCTGGAGTCGAGGAAGCAAGAACACCGGGGAGCTGTTTTTT.

The DNA of the CDR3 is TGTGCCAGCAGCGTAGGGGGACCTGACGAAGCTTTCTTT. Protein sequence: CASSVGGPDEAFF. This chain connects TRBV9 to TRBJ1-1, with D maybe TRBD1 (5 bases). CDR3 length equals 13 residues. V lost 0 bases to trimming and J lost 8 bases, with 11 bases between them. Germline V gene sequence: CDR1 SGDLS, CDR2 YYNGEE.

The rearrangement joins TRBV2 to TRBJ2-7, with D maybe TRBD1 (6 bases). V was shortened by 1 base and J by 3 bases, with 16 bases between the two germline ends. Germline CDR1 and CDR2: SNHLY and FYNNEI. CDR3 length equals 16 residues. CDR3 coding DNA: TGTGCCAGCAGTGAAGGGGAGACAGGCGTTTACTACGAGCAGTACTTC. Its translation: CASSEGETGVYYEQYF.

This clone was seen repeatedly, ten times or more. Other DNA variants within this sample encode the same CDR3. The V call is TRBV29-1, the J call TRBJ2-4; D may be TRBD2 (6 bases). The V end was cut by 0 bases, the J end by 8 bases, with 11 bases between. Germline CDR1 SQVTM, CDR2 ANQGSEA. The CDR3 sequence is 13 residues long. The CDR3 DNA is TGCAGCGTTGAAGAAAGCGGGCAAGACATTCAGTACTTC. It translates to CSVEESGQDIQYF.

V and J are TRBV28 and TRBJ2-7; D tentatively reads TRBD1 or TRBD2 (5 bases each). This CDR3 is built from 17 residues. Germline V lookup: CDR1 MDHEN, CDR2 SYDVKM. V was trimmed by 4 bases and J by 2 bases, leaving 21 bases between them. The CDR3 loop is CASSSPPGAGGAYEQYF. CDR3 DNA sequence: TGTGCCAGCAGTTCCCCCCCTGGGGCGGGTGGGGCCTACGAGCAGTACTTC.

The rearrangement joins TRBV4-2 to TRBJ2-1, with 10 positions matching TRBD2. The CDR3 length is 17 residues. Trimming at V came to 0 bases and at J to 8 bases, leaving 10 bases not matched to a gene. Germline loops: CDR1 LGHNA, CDR2 YNFKEQ. CDR3 coding DNA: TGTGCCAGCAGCCAAGATCTAGCGGGGGAGTCCGTGGATGAGCAGTTCTTC. Protein product: CASSQDLAGESVDEQFF.

The rearrangement joins TRBV11-2 to TRBJ2-7; possible D gene TRBD2, 6 bases. The CDR3 length is 15 residues. Germline values: CDR1 SGHAT, CDR2 FQNNGV. Trimming shortened V by 0 bases and J by 3 bases, and 12 bases separated the two germline ends. This CDR3 is CASSLDFTGSYEQYF. For the CDR3, the DNA is TGTGCCAGCAGCTTAGATTTTACCGGGAGCTACGAGCAGTACTTC.

The table lists this clone with a few counts. The gene calls are TRBV5-6 and TRBJ2-1; the match to TRBD1 covers 8 bases. Germline values: CDR1 SGHDT, CDR2 YYEEEE. The CDR3 is 15 residues long. Germline trimming cut 2 bases from V and 6 bases from J; bases unmatched to any gene: 7. Here the CDR3 DNA reads TGTGCCAGCAGCTTTCTGGACAGGGACTCCAATGAGCAGTTCTTC. Amino acids: CASSFLDRDSNEQFF.

V usage is TRBV5-5 and J usage is TRBJ2-7; D remains ambiguous. The CDR3 consists of 15 residues. The ends were cut back, 4 bases at V and 0 bases at J, with 14 bases in the middle. Germline lookup yields CDR1 SGHKS and CDR2 YYEKEE (reference sequence). CDR3 nucleotide sequence: TGTGCCAGCAGCGGCGTAGTTGGATTCTCCTACGAGCAGTACTTC. It encodes CASSGVVGFSYEQYF.

This clone was counted a few times. This chain links TRBV11-2 with TRBJ2-7; the D gene is possibly TRBD1 (6 bases). Trimming shortened V by 5 bases and J by 4 bases, and 18 bases separated the two germline ends. This CDR3 has 15 amino acids. CDR1 SGHAT and CDR2 FQNNGV come from the germline V gene. The CDR3 bases are TGTGCCAGCAGCCTAAACAGGGATTTAGTATACGAGCAGTACTTC. Its protein is CASSLNRDLVYEQYF.

The chain has TRBV30 and TRBJ2-2, with 8 bases lining up with TRBD1. CDR3 size: 15 residues. V shed 4 bases and J 3 bases; nucleotides not matched to a gene: 7. Germline-derived CDR1 and CDR2 are GTSNPN and SVGIG (reference sequence). The CDR3: CAWTRGPGDTGELFF. As DNA, the CDR3 is TGTGCCTGGACCAGGGGGCCGGGGGACACCGGGGAGCTGTTTTTT.

As to this clone: This likely came from a read error, as a far larger clone is one base away. Different DNA sequences within this sample yield the same CDR3. This chain connects TRBV30 to TRBJ1-4; maybe TRBD1 (6 bases). The germline V gene has CDR1 GTSNPN and CDR2 SVGIG (reference sequence). This CDR3 has 15 amino acids. CDR3 DNA: TGTGCCTGCAACAGGGAATTTGGGGTGAATGAAAAGCTGTTTTTT. Translation gives CACNREFGVNEKLFF.

The genes are TRBV19 and TRBJ2-7; TRBD2 is a possible D gene (5 bases). There are 15 residues in the CDR3. Germline CDR1 reads LNHDA; CDR2 reads SQIVND (reference sequence). The ends were cut back, 6 bases at V and 6 bases at J, with 21 bases in the middle. CDR3 sequence (DNA): TGTGCCAGTAGAGCCCGAGGCGTAGCGTCGATCGAGCAGTACTTC. Amino acids: CASRARGVASIEQYF.